These T cell receptor beta chains were read from a single sample in a study of T cell changes during pregnancy in multiple sclerosis. Assay: immunoSEQ multiplex PCR; the TCRdb copy retains only in-frame clones and omits some. The repertoire holds 38,000 or so clones, with about 93% as singletons. Material: CD4+ T cells from peripheral blood mononuclear cells, obtained in the third trimester of pregnancy. Receptors were obtained from a female donor with multiple sclerosis, enrolled in a pregnancy study. Each CDR3 is given with its conserved first and last residue. The D gene is left open where the match is weak. Where a row states a size, it is once, few, many or the class of an expanded clone; other rows omit it.

D gene: -
clone size: -
V gene: TRBV29-1
J gene: TRBJ1-2
CDR3 DNA: TGCAGCGTTCGAAAACCGGACAGCCCAACAGAGGGCTACACCTTC
CDR3 protein: CSVRKPDSPTEGYTF

D gene: -
clone size: -
V gene: TRBV19
J gene: TRBJ2-1
CDR3 DNA: TGTGCCAGTAGTTCCCTGGACTCGAACAATGAGCAGTTCTTC
CDR3 protein: CASSSLDSNNEQFF

D gene: TRBD2
clone size: -
V gene: TRBV6-4
J gene: TRBJ2-7
CDR3 DNA: TGTGCCAGCAGTACCGCTAGCGGCAGCTACGAGCAGTACTTC
CDR3 protein: CASSTASGSYEQYF

D gene: -
clone size: once
V gene: TRBV6-1
J gene: TRBJ2-7
CDR3 DNA: TGTGCCAGCCGTATCGGTCCCCTTACTTACGAGCAGTACTTC
CDR3 protein: CASRIGPLTYEQYF

D gene: -
clone size: -
V gene: TRBV5-1
J gene: TRBJ2-7
CDR3 DNA: TGCGCCAGCAGCAGATTAGCGGAGGCGCCACATTTAACCTCCTACGAGCAGTACTTC
CDR3 protein: CASSRLAEAPHLTSYEQYF

D gene: TRBD1
clone size: few
V gene: TRBV19
J gene: TRBJ1-5
CDR3 DNA: TGTGCCACCCACGGACAGGGATACAATCAGCCCCAGCATTTT
CDR3 protein: CATHGQGYNQPQHF

D gene: TRBD1
clone size: -
V gene: TRBV18
J gene: TRBJ1-2
CDR3 DNA: TGTGCCAGCTCAACCGGGACAGGGAGACTCGGTGGCTACACCTTC
CDR3 protein: CASSTGTGRLGGYTF

D gene: -
clone size: -
V gene: TRBV21-1
J gene: TRBJ1-3
CDR3 DNA: TGTGCCAGCAGCACATCGGAGGCTGGAAACACCATATATTTT
CDR3 protein: CASSTSEAGNTIYF

D gene: -
clone size: -
V gene: TRBV2
J gene: TRBJ1-1
CDR3 DNA: TGTGCCAGCAGTCAGGGGCGAAACACTGAAGCTTTCTTT
CDR3 protein: CASSQGRNTEAFF

D gene: -
clone size: -
V gene: TRBV19
J gene: TRBJ2-2
CDR3 DNA: TGTGCCAGTAGTATTCTTGGGGGCCCATCACCCGGGGAGCTGTTTTTT
CDR3 protein: CASSILGGPSPGELFF

D gene: TRBD1
clone size: -
V gene: TRBV19
J gene: TRBJ2-7
CDR3 DNA: TGTGCCAGTAGAGCCCGAGGGGGCAAGACCAACGAGCAGTACTTC
CDR3 protein: CASRARGGKTNEQYF

D gene: -
clone size: -
V gene: TRBV21-1
J gene: TRBJ2-1
CDR3 DNA: TGTGCCAGCAGCAAAGCCCAGTGGAGCTCCTACAATGAGCAGTTCTTC
CDR3 protein: CASSKAQWSSYNEQFF

D gene: -
clone size: -
V gene: TRBV6-5
J gene: TRBJ2-2
CDR3 DNA: TGTGCCAGCAGTTTTCAGGGGCCGGACACCGGGGAGCTGTTTTTT
CDR3 protein: CASSFQGPDTGELFF

D gene: -
clone size: once
V gene: TRBV20-1
J gene: TRBJ1-1
CDR3 DNA: TGCAGTGCTAGACTGGCAGTTGAAGCTTTCTTT
CDR3 protein: CSARLAVEAFF

D gene: -
clone size: -
V gene: TRBV30
J gene: TRBJ1-5
CDR3 DNA: TGTGCCTGGAGTGTAGCGGCAGGCAATCAGCCCCAGCATTTT
CDR3 protein: CAWSVAAGNQPQHF

D gene: -
clone size: -
V gene: TRBV6-4
J gene: TRBJ2-6
CDR3 DNA: TGTGCCAGCAGTGAAGACAGCTCTGGGGCCAACGTCCTGACTTTC
CDR3 protein: CASSEDSSGANVLTF

D gene: -
clone size: -
V gene: TRBV5-3
J gene: TRBJ1-3
CDR3 DNA: TGTGCCAGAAGCTGGCCGGGACCAGGGGATCGAGGAAACACCATATATTTT
CDR3 protein: CARSWPGPGDRGNTIYF

D gene: -
clone size: -
V gene: TRBV5-1
J gene: TRBJ2-3
CDR3 DNA: TGCGCCAGCAGCTTGCGCGGGGCAAAAACAGATACGCAGTATTTT
CDR3 protein: CASSLRGAKTDTQYF

D gene: -
clone size: -
V gene: TRBV27
J gene: TRBJ2-3
CDR3 DNA: TGTGCCAGCAGCCGAAGGTCCGGAGCCCAATTCACAGATACGCAGTATTTT
CDR3 protein: CASSRRSGAQFTDTQYF

D gene: -
clone size: once
V gene: TRBV19
J gene: TRBJ1-1
CDR3 DNA: TGTGCCAGTAGTTCCCACAGGGATTGGAACACTGAAGCTTTCTTT
CDR3 protein: CASSSHRDWNTEAFF

D gene: -
clone size: -
V gene: TRBV19
J gene: TRBJ1-5
CDR3 DNA: TGTGCCAGTAGTTCCCCGCGGGCAGGGGACAATCAGCCCCAGCATTTT
CDR3 protein: CASSSPRAGDNQPQHF

D gene: TRBD2
clone size: once
V gene: TRBV12-5
J gene: TRBJ2-3
CDR3 DNA: TGTGCTAGTGGTTCTCCCCCGGAGCGGGAGAGCACAGATACGCAGTATTTT
CDR3 protein: CASGSPPERESTDTQYF

D gene: TRBD2
clone size: -
V gene: TRBV19
J gene: TRBJ2-7
CDR3 DNA: TGTGCCAGTACTCGGACTAGCATGACCTACGAGCAGTACTTC
CDR3 protein: CASTRTSMTYEQYF

D gene: TRBD1
clone size: -
V gene: TRBV29-1
J gene: TRBJ2-7
CDR3 DNA: TGCAGCGTTGTCGTGACAGGGGGCTTCCACGAGCAGTACTTC
CDR3 protein: CSVVVTGGFHEQYF

D gene: TRBD2
clone size: -
V gene: TRBV19
J gene: TRBJ2-7
CDR3 DNA: TGTGCCAGTAGAGAGCTAGCGGGACCCGAGCAGTACTTC
CDR3 protein: CASRELAGPEQYF

D gene: -
clone size: -
V gene: TRBV13
J gene: TRBJ1-1
CDR3 DNA: TGTGCCAGCCAACCGACAGGTAACATGAACACTGAAGCTTTCTTT
CDR3 protein: CASQPTGNMNTEAFF

D gene: -
clone size: -
V gene: TRBV29-1
J gene: TRBJ1-2
CDR3 DNA: TGCAGCGTTTTCCCGGGGGGGCATGGCTACACCTTC
CDR3 protein: CSVFPGGHGYTF

D gene: -
clone size: -
V gene: TRBV2
J gene: TRBJ2-3
CDR3 DNA: TGTGCCAGCATTATGGACGCTAGCGCCACAGATACGCAGTATTTT
CDR3 protein: CASIMDASATDTQYF

D gene: -
clone size: -
V gene: TRBV2
J gene: TRBJ1-4
CDR3 DNA: TGTGCCAGCAGCCTCGACAGGCCCGCGGATAATGAAAAACTGTTTTTT
CDR3 protein: CASSLDRPADNEKLFF

D gene: TRBD1
clone size: -
V gene: TRBV27
J gene: TRBJ2-1
CDR3 DNA: TGTGCCAGCAGCCCCGACAGGGGCTCCTACAATGAGCAGTTCTTC
CDR3 protein: CASSPDRGSYNEQFF

D gene: TRBD2
clone size: -
V gene: TRBV15
J gene: TRBJ2-7
CDR3 DNA: TGTGCCACCAGCAGAGTGGCACTAGGGAGGGGAGAAGAGCAGTACTTC
CDR3 protein: CATSRVALGRGEEQYF

D gene: TRBD1
clone size: few
V gene: TRBV5-5
J gene: TRBJ2-7
CDR3 DNA: TGTGCCAGCAGCTTCGGGACAGTAAGGTCCTACGAGCAGTACTTC
CDR3 protein: CASSFGTVRSYEQYF

D gene: TRBD1
clone size: -
V gene: TRBV30
J gene: TRBJ2-3
CDR3 DNA: TGTGCCTGGAGTGTACCCACAGGGGGAACAGATACGCAGTATTTT
CDR3 protein: CAWSVPTGGTDTQYF

D gene: -
clone size: -
V gene: TRBV29-1
J gene: TRBJ1-1
CDR3 DNA: TGCAGCGTTCTCCCCCTTCTACGGGACACTGAAGCTTTCTTT
CDR3 protein: CSVLPLLRDTEAFF

D gene: TRBD2
clone size: -
V gene: TRBV5-1
J gene: TRBJ2-7
CDR3 DNA: TGCGCCAGCAGCTTGCTTTCTAGCGGGAGTTCCGAGCAGTACTTC
CDR3 protein: CASSLLSSGSSEQYF

D gene: -
clone size: -
V gene: TRBV11-2
J gene: TRBJ2-7
CDR3 DNA: TGTGCCAGCAGCTTAACGAACTCCGACGGCGGCGAGCAGTACTTC
CDR3 protein: CASSLTNSDGGEQYF

D gene: -
clone size: -
V gene: TRBV30
J gene: TRBJ2-7
CDR3 DNA: TGTGCCTGGAGTCCCCAAACCTCGGGCGAGCAGTACTTC
CDR3 protein: CAWSPQTSGEQYF

D gene: -
clone size: -
V gene: TRBV4-1
J gene: TRBJ2-5
CDR3 DNA: TGCGCCAGCAGCCAAGATAAGCAGCAGGGATACGAGACCCAGTACTTC
CDR3 protein: CASSQDKQQGYETQYF

D gene: -
clone size: -
V gene: TRBV7-3
J gene: TRBJ2-5
CDR3 DNA: TGTGCCAGCAGCTTAACCAACAAAGAGACCCAGTACTTC
CDR3 protein: CASSLTNKETQYF

D gene: TRBD2
clone size: -
V gene: TRBV5-1
J gene: TRBJ2-7
CDR3 DNA: TGCGCCTCAAAGCCCAATGCGGGGGGTAACGAGCAGTACTTC
CDR3 protein: CASKPNAGGNEQYF

D gene: -
clone size: once
V gene: TRBV6-6
J gene: TRBJ2-7
CDR3 DNA: TGTGCCAGCAAAAGAGACAAAACCTACGAGCAGTACTTC
CDR3 protein: CASKRDKTYEQYF

D gene: TRBD2
clone size: -
V gene: TRBV2
J gene: TRBJ2-1
CDR3 DNA: TGTGCCAGCAGTGAAATGGCGGGACTACTAGGCGATGAGCAGTTCTTC
CDR3 protein: CASSEMAGLLGDEQFF

D gene: TRBD1
clone size: -
V gene: TRBV5-4
J gene: TRBJ1-2
CDR3 DNA: TGTGCCAGCAGCAAGGACAGGGCAGGCCGCGGCTACACCTTC
CDR3 protein: CASSKDRAGRGYTF

D gene: -
clone size: -
V gene: TRBV28
J gene: TRBJ2-2
CDR3 DNA: TGTGCCAGCCTCCCCGGGGCCGGGGAGCTGTTTTTT
CDR3 protein: CASLPGAGELFF

D gene: TRBD2
clone size: -
V gene: TRBV5-1
J gene: TRBJ2-3
CDR3 DNA: TGCGCCAGCAGCTCCGGGCGGGTGCGGGAGGGCCGGGGCACAGATACGCAGTATTTT
CDR3 protein: CASSSGRVREGRGTDTQYF

D gene: TRBD2
clone size: -
V gene: TRBV5-1
J gene: TRBJ2-1
CDR3 DNA: TGCGCCAGCAGCGAAGGACTAGCCCGGGAGCAGTTCTTC
CDR3 protein: CASSEGLAREQFF

D gene: TRBD2
clone size: -
V gene: TRBV5-1
J gene: TRBJ2-7
CDR3 DNA: TGCGCCAGCAGCTTAACGGGAGGCCCTGGTGAGCAGTACTTC
CDR3 protein: CASSLTGGPGEQYF

D gene: TRBD1
clone size: few
V gene: TRBV18
J gene: TRBJ1-1
CDR3 DNA: TGTGCCAGCTCATCCCGAGCCGGGACAGGGGTCGGCACTGAAGCTTTCTTT
CDR3 protein: CASSSRAGTGVGTEAFF

D gene: TRBD1
clone size: -
V gene: TRBV5-1
J gene: TRBJ2-1
CDR3 DNA: TGCGCCAGCAGGATATCGACAGGGGGTAATGAGCAGTTCTTC
CDR3 protein: CASRISTGGNEQFF

D gene: -
clone size: -
V gene: TRBV9
J gene: TRBJ2-2
CDR3 DNA: TGTGCCAGCAGCCCAGGGGGGCTAGCGATCAACACCGGGGAGCTGTTTTTT
CDR3 protein: CASSPGGLAINTGELFF